Listed below are T cell receptor beta chains from one sample, sequenced in a study of regulatory T cells in long-lasting Graves disease. A single record per CDR3 protein comes from TCRdb applying MiXCR to the multiplex PCR reads. The sample includes hundreds of thousands of distinct CDR3 sequences, approximately 16% of them seen just once. These sequences were also reported in another study, on T cells in Graves' hyperthyroidism and ophthalmopathy.

The source material was peripheral blood mononuclear cells (PBMCs), sampled at new diagnosis, from a patient treated with antithyroid drugs. The receptors were sampled from a man between 18 and 35 years old with Graves disease. CDR3s include the opening cysteine and the closing phenylalanine or tryptophan. D genes are given only for firm matches. A row's size may be missing; if present it is once, few, many or a size class.

CSAAGLAGGDTQYF TGCAGTGCCGCGGGACTAGCGGGAGGAGATACGCAGTATTTT many TRBV20-1 14 TRBJ2-3 TRBD2
CASSQDWEGTQYF TGTGCCAGCAGCCAAGATTGGGAAGGGACCCAGTACTTC many TRBV3-1 13 TRBJ2-5 .
CASRPGLADF TGTGCCAGTAGGCCGGGACTAGCAGACTTC few TRBV19 10 TRBJ2-7 TRBD2
CASSTLSGLPYGYTF TGTGCCAGTAGTACCCTTTCGGGCCTTCCCTATGGCTACACCTTC . TRBV19 15 TRBJ1-2 .
CASSTGADTQYF TGTGCCAGCAGCACGGGAGCGGATACGCAGTATTTT many TRBV2 12 TRBJ2-3 .
CASSQLSYFEQFF TGTGCCAGCAGTCAGCTTAGCTACTTTGAGCAGTTCTTC few TRBV28 13 TRBJ2-1 .
CASSEALQGEKLFF TGTGCCAGCAGTGAAGCGCTTCAGGGGGAAAAACTGTTTTTT many TRBV2 14 TRBJ1-4 .
CASSLGGGYSYEQYF TGTGCCAGCAGCCTCGGGGGGGGGTACTCCTACGAGCAGTACTTC many TRBV11-2 15 TRBJ2-7 TRBD2
CASSKPVGPGGYTF TGTGCCAGCAGCAAACCTGTAGGGCCGGGTGGCTACACCTTC many TRBV7-2 14 TRBJ1-2 .
CASSYDSSSLYGYTF TGTGCCAGCAGTTATGACAGTTCCTCCCTCTATGGCTACACCTTC few TRBV6-5 15 TRBJ1-2 .
CASSPYRVWGDSPLHF TGTGCCAGCAGCCCGTACAGGGTGTGGGGGGATTCACCCCTCCACTTT . TRBV9 16 TRBJ1-6 .
CASSGAGTPGEQYF TGTGCCAGCAGTGGCGCCGGGACTCCCGGGGAGCAGTACTTC . TRBV27 14 TRBJ2-7 .
CASSRFPRTGDTGELFF TGTGCCAGCAGCCGATTCCCCAGAACAGGGGACACCGGGGAGCTGTTTTTT . TRBV27 17 TRBJ2-2 TRBD1
CAWSVRAGGVNEQFF TGTGCCTGGAGTGTAAGAGCGGGGGGGGTCAATGAGCAGTTCTTC many TRBV30 15 TRBJ2-1 TRBD2
CSVDVSRQETQYF TGCAGCGTTGATGTGTCACGGCAAGAGACCCAGTACTTC many TRBV29-1 13 TRBJ2-5 .
CASSASTGGEQYF TGCGCCAGCAGCGCCAGTACAGGGGGCGAGCAGTACTTC many TRBV5-1 13 TRBJ2-7 TRBD1
CSTYSGLAGDSQQFF TGCAGTACATACTCGGGACTAGCGGGAGATTCCCAGCAGTTCTTC . TRBV20-1 15 TRBJ2-1 TRBD2